Below, 16 T cell receptor beta chains from the same sample are listed, as sequenced in a study of metastatic and nonmetastatic thyroid tumors. Patients were all untreated before their thyroid surgery. TCRdb re-analyzed the PCR reads using MiXCR. The sample lists several thousand clones, 23% occurring once. Sequencing used tumor tissue. The receptors come from a female donor with papillary thyroid cancer or a benign thyroid nodule (not recorded which). Some clones in this sample may be carry-over from other donors' samples.

This clone has at least ten counts. A read error may explain this, as a much larger clone is one base away. J is TRBJ2-6 and V is TRBV6-1; D assignment may be TRBD1 or TRBD2 (5 bases each). The CDR3 is 15 residues long. Looked up from germline, CDR1 is MNHNS and CDR2 is SASEGT. The chain's CDR3 is CASSEGRAGASVLTF. The CDR3 bases are TGTGCCAGCAGTGAAGGGCGGGCCGGGGCCAGCGTCCTGACTTTC.

The CDR3 region has the DNA TGCAGTGCCCCCGGGACATCCAACTATGGCTACACCTTC. Protein product: CSAPGTSNYGYTF. The rearrangement joins TRBV20-1 to TRBJ1-2; possibly TRBD1 for D (6 bases). CDR1 is DFQATT, CDR2 SNEGSKA, per germline (reference sequence). Trimming took off 6 bases at V and 2 bases at J, with 13 bases between the two ends. CDR3 length: 13 residues.

This clone was seen many times. The rearrangement uses TRBV27 and TRBJ2-7, with TRBD1 as a possible D gene (6 bases). Trimming removed 5 bases from V and 7 bases from J, with 12 bases in between. Germline V gives CDR1 MNHEY, CDR2 SMNVEV (reference sequence). The CDR3 covers 12 residues. CDR3 DNA: TGTGCCAGCAGTAGAACAGGGTTGGAGCAGTACTTC. Translating gives CASSRTGLEQYF.

In its sample, this clone was seen a few times. A junction boundary mismatches the germline segment, possibly from a read error. The chain combines TRBV10-3 with TRBJ2-2; weak D call: TRBD1 (6 bases). This CDR3 is 15 amino acids long. Germline loops: CDR1 ENHRY, CDR2 SYGVKD. The CDR3 sequence is CAISEVGARHRGAVF. The CDR3 DNA reads TGTGCCATCAGTGAAGTGGGGGCGAGACACCGGGGAGCTGTTTTT.

Ten or more counts support this clone. This sequence joins TRBV2 and TRBJ2-3; D is uncertain. CDR3 length: 13 residues. V was clipped by 4 bases and J by 3 bases, with 8 bases between them. The germline CDR1 and CDR2 sequences are SNHLY and FYNNEI. CDR3 protein: CASSVGPTDTQYF. The CDR3 bases are TGTGCCAGCAGTGTTGGCCCAACAGATACGCAGTATTTT.

This clone showed up many times. The V gene is TRBV3-1, the J gene TRBJ1-3, with TRBD1 matching 8 bases. V lost 3 bases and J lost 2; bases outside the gene matches: 3. The CDR3 has 15 amino acids. Germline V gene lookup returns CDR1 LGHDT and CDR2 YNNKEL (reference sequence). The CDR3 here is CASSQTGEAGNTIYF. The CDR3 DNA reads TGTGCCAGCAGCCAGACAGGGGAGGCTGGAAACACCATATATTTT.

In its sample, this clone ranks as medium-sized. The chain is built from TRBV11-2 and TRBJ1-1; D remains unclear. V was cut by 0 bases and J by 3 bases, with 11 bases left in between. This CDR3 spans 15 amino acids. The germline gives CDR1 SGHAT, CDR2 FQNNGV. CDR3 in DNA: TGTGCCAGCAGCTTAGATGTAGGGTTATACACTGAAGCTTTCTTT. It encodes CASSLDVGLYTEAFF.

There are a few counts of this clone. The J gene is TRBJ2-3, the V gene TRBV7-9, with D uncertain. Germline V CDR1 and CDR2: SEHNR, FQNEAQ (reference sequence). V was clipped by 5 bases and J by 4 bases, with 7 bases between them. The CDR3 runs 12 residues. The CDR3 spells CASSLRPDTQYF. CDR3 bases: TGTGCCAGCAGCCTACGTCCAGATACGCAGTATTTT.

This chain joins TRBV28 and TRBJ1-2; TRBD1 agrees at 11 bases. The CDR3 loop spans 15 amino acids. V shed 5 bases and J 4 bases; nucleotides not matched to a gene: 6. Germline CDR1 MDHEN, CDR2 SYDVKM. The CDR3 here is CASSQGQGEVYGYTF. CDR3 nucleotide sequence: TGTGCCAGCAGTCAGGGACAGGGGGAGGTCTATGGCTACACCTTC.

The chain joins TRBV6-1 to TRBJ1-2, with TRBD1 as a possible D gene (5 bases). The germline V gene has CDR1 MNHNS and CDR2 SASEGT. The ends were cut back, 7 bases at V and 4 bases at J, with 13 bases in the middle. The CDR3 runs 13 residues. The DNA for the CDR3 is TGTGCCAGCACCTTGGGGGTCGGCTATGGCTACACCTTC. This encodes CASTLGVGYGYTF.

J is TRBJ2-7 and V is TRBV5-1; D is perhaps TRBD2 (7 bases). Germline assignment: CDR1 SGHRS and CDR2 YFSETQ. The CDR3 is 15 amino acids. Trimming shortened V by 4 bases and J by 1 base, and 15 bases separated the two germline ends. CDR3 sequence (DNA): TGCGCCAGCAGCGTGGGGGCTAGCGGATCCTACGAGCAGTACTTC. Protein sequence: CASSVGASGSYEQYF.

By sample fraction, this clone is large (0.1 to 1%). The chain couples TRBV6-1 to TRBJ1-2; unclear D gene. Trimming stripped 6 bases from V and 7 bases from J, with 18 bases between. The CDR3 spans 14 residues. Germline-derived CDR1 and CDR2 are MNHNS and SASEGT. CDR3 in DNA: TGTGCCAGCAGCTTTCGACAAGCCTCGGGTGGCTACACCTTC. Residues: CASSFRQASGGYTF.

This clone was picked up many times. The chain has TRBV20-1 and TRBJ2-2; D gene unclear. The V end lost 3 bases, the J end lost 5 bases, and 16 bases lay between the germline ends. Germline V gene data show CDR1 as DFQATT and CDR2 as SNEGSKA (reference sequence). This CDR3 has 15 amino acids. CDR3 nucleotide sequence: TGCAGTGCTAGTTTGGCTAGTAGTATGACCGGGGAGCTGTTTTTT. Its translation: CSASLASSMTGELFF.

Sample share makes this clone medium-sized (0.01 to 0.1%). The genes are TRBV6-5 and TRBJ1-4; tentative D call: TRBD1 (6 bases). Germline V CDR1 and CDR2: MNHEY, SVGAGI. The CDR3 covers 16 residues. The V end was cut by 4 bases, the J end by 0 bases, with 12 bases between. DNA of the CDR3: TGTGCCAGCAGTTCTCGTACAGGGTCAACTAATGAAAAACTGTTTTTT. Residues: CASSSRTGSTNEKLFF.

The rearrangement uses TRBV11-2 and TRBJ2-2, with 12 bases aligning to TRBD1. The CDR3 has 15 residues. CDR1 and CDR2 from the germline V gene are SGHAT and FQNNGV. The V and J ends lost 5 bases and 10 bases, in that order; junction bases with no gene match: 8. CDR3 sequence reads: CASSRDRGLGVELFF. CDR3 nucleotides: TGTGCCAGCAGCCGGGACAGGGGGCTCGGCGTGGAGCTGTTTTTT.

A few counts support this clone. J is TRBJ1-2 and V is TRBV25-1, with D possibly TRBD1 on 6 matching bases. The V and J ends lost 6 bases and 7 bases respectively, with 15 bases between them. CDR1 is MGHDK, CDR2 SYGVNS, per germline. This CDR3 is 13 amino acids long. The CDR3 spells CASRDQGQVGYTF. CDR3 coding DNA: TGTGCCAGCAGAGATCAGGGGCAGGTTGGCTACACCTTC.